This entry describes one T cell receptor beta chain. Its antigen is not known. The data belong to a study of T cells expressing NK-cell markers. Study background: Sorted CD3+CD56+NKG2C+, CD3+CD56+NKG2C- and CD3+CD56-NKG2C+ T cells supplied TCR beta repertoires. Study-wide points: Among CD8+ T cells from 5 to 7 donors, dominant NKG2C+ clonotypes accounted for roughly 1.0-8%. These same clonotypes (in four donors) also led the CD3+CD56-NKG2C+ fraction.

UMIs were included in TCR beta cDNA generated by 5'RACE template switching. After re-calling the 5' RACE reads, TCRdb lists one entry per CDR3 protein, DNA absent. The table for this sample gives some 500,000 distinct CDR3 sequences. Germline V gives CDR1 MRHNA, CDR2 SNTAGT. The CDR3 has 19 residues. V usage is TRBV6-4 and J usage is TRBJ2-1; as DNA is missing, the TRBD2 call by TCRdb cannot be tested. The sequence derives from a woman between 45 and 60 years old in good health. Specimen: blood T cells: a sorted CD56 or NKG2C T cell subset, CD4+ or CD8+ T cells, or bulk PBMC T cells (not recorded which). The CDR3 here is CASNGASGKCPDAYNEQFF.